A selection of T cell receptor beta chains follows, all from one sample in a study of cytomegalovirus exposure and HLA in healthy donors. Sequencing was performed with immunoSEQ multiplex PCR; in TCRdb, only in-frame clones are kept and a portion is missing. The sample includes approximately 190,000 clones, about 89% seen only once; the top ten take 1% to 1.5%. Sequencing input: PBMCs. The receptors were gathered from a man aged 30 to 39 in good health and CMV-seronegative. Both conserved end residues are part of each CDR3. D genes are given only for firm matches. Clone sizes are given selectively: once, few, many, or a class where the clone is expanded.

V: TRBV28
size: .
J: TRBJ2-7
D: .
CDR3: CASGSGSYEQYF
DNA: TGTGCCAGTGGGAGCGGTAGCTACGAGCAGTACTTC

V: TRBV5-6
size: few
J: TRBJ2-1
D: .
CDR3: CASSLVGSGDNEQFF
DNA: TGTGCCAGCAGCTTGGTAGGATCCGGGGACAATGAGCAGTTCTTC

V: TRBV6-6
size: .
J: TRBJ2-3
D: .
CDR3: CASSPGTISTDTQYF
DNA: TGTGCCAGCAGTCCCGGGACAATCAGCACAGATACGCAGTATTTT

V: TRBV28
size: .
J: TRBJ1-1
D: .
CDR3: CASSRFSTEAFF
DNA: TGTGCCAGCAGCCGCTTTAGCACTGAAGCTTTCTTT

V: TRBV29-1
size: .
J: TRBJ1-4
D: .
CDR3: CSVGQGSEKLFF
DNA: TGCAGCGTTGGGCAGGGCAGCGAAAAACTGTTTTTT

V: TRBV19
size: once
J: TRBJ2-2
D: TRBD1
CDR3: CASSTRQGAGELFF
DNA: TGTGCCAGTAGTACCCGACAGGGGGCCGGGGAGCTGTTTTTT

V: TRBV5-1
size: .
J: TRBJ2-5
D: TRBD1
CDR3: CASSRRTGHQETQYF
DNA: TGCGCCAGCAGCAGGAGGACAGGACACCAAGAGACCCAGTACTTC

V: TRBV7-9
size: .
J: TRBJ2-1
D: TRBD2
CDR3: CASSPWEGIRSYNEQFF
DNA: TGTGCCAGCAGCCCGTGGGAGGGGATCCGGTCCTACAATGAGCAGTTCTTC

V: TRBV5-1
size: few
J: TRBJ2-2
D: TRBD1
CDR3: CASSWTGTGELFF
DNA: TGCGCCAGCAGCTGGACAGGTACCGGGGAGCTGTTTTTT

V: TRBV5-1
size: .
J: TRBJ1-2
D: .
CDR3: CASNPGGENFYGYTF
DNA: TGCGCCAGCAACCCGGGCGGGGAAAATTTCTATGGCTACACCTTC

V: TRBV6-5
size: few
J: TRBJ1-4
D: .
CDR3: CASSTGQGFEKLFF
DNA: TGTGCCAGCAGCACCGGACAAGGCTTTGAAAAACTGTTTTTT

V: TRBV4-3
size: .
J: TRBJ2-7
D: .
CDR3: CASSQGKDTVTYEQYF
DNA: TGCGCCAGCAGCCAAGGAAAAGACACCGTCACCTACGAGCAGTACTTC

V: TRBV28
size: .
J: TRBJ1-5
D: .
CDR3: CASSLGQVNQPQHF
DNA: TGTGCCAGCAGTTTAGGGCAGGTCAATCAGCCCCAGCATTTT

V: TRBV29-1
size: few
J: TRBJ2-3
D: .
CDR3: CSVESLAGAGTDTQYF
DNA: TGCAGCGTTGAATCCCTCGCAGGGGCCGGCACAGATACGCAGTATTTT

V: TRBV4-3
size: .
J: TRBJ2-3
D: .
CDR3: CASSQDRAGSTDTQYF
DNA: TGCGCCAGCAGCCAAGACCGGGCGGGGAGCACAGATACGCAGTATTTT

V: TRBV29-1
size: .
J: TRBJ2-7
D: .
CDR3: CSVEVPGSSYEQYF
DNA: TGCAGCGTTGAGGTCCCGGGAAGCTCCTACGAGCAGTACTTC

V: TRBV4-3
size: .
J: TRBJ2-1
D: .
CDR3: CASSQEYRSYNEQFF
DNA: TGCGCCAGCAGCCAAGAGTACAGGTCCTACAATGAGCAGTTCTTC

V: TRBV19
size: .
J: TRBJ2-7
D: TRBD1
CDR3: CASSMELRDRSHEQYF
DNA: TGTGCCAGTAGTATGGAGCTAAGGGACAGGTCCCACGAGCAGTACTTC

V: TRBV6-5
size: .
J: TRBJ2-3
D: TRBD2
CDR3: CASSPLAGERDTQYF
DNA: TGTGCCAGCAGTCCTCTAGCGGGAGAGAGAGATACGCAGTATTTT

V: TRBV2
size: .
J: TRBJ2-3
D: TRBD2
CDR3: CASTLAGLTDTQYF
DNA: TGTGCCAGTACACTAGCGGGGTTGACAGATACGCAGTATTTT

V: TRBV27
size: .
J: TRBJ1-2
D: TRBD1
CDR3: CASSSGGFYGYTF
DNA: TGTGCCAGCAGTTCAGGGGGCTTCTATGGCTACACCTTC

V: TRBV6-1
size: .
J: TRBJ2-3
D: TRBD1
CDR3: CASMETGRRDTQYF
DNA: TGTGCCAGCATGGAGACAGGGCGGAGAGATACGCAGTATTTT

V: TRBV29-1
size: .
J: TRBJ1-2
D: .
CDR3: CSVDGRAEGYTF
DNA: TGCAGCGTTGATGGCAGGGCGGAAGGCTACACCTTC

V: TRBV4-1
size: .
J: TRBJ2-2
D: .
CDR3: CASSPYQDTGELFF
DNA: TGCGCCAGCAGCCCCTACCAGGACACCGGGGAGCTGTTTTTT

V: TRBV28
size: .
J: TRBJ2-1
D: TRBD2
CDR3: CASSTAGEPYNEQFF
DNA: TGTGCCAGCTCAACCGCGGGAGAACCCTACAATGAGCAGTTCTTC

V: TRBV25-1
size: .
J: TRBJ2-7
D: .
CDR3: CASSGRIGAGIRGEQYF
DNA: TGTGCCAGCAGTGGCCGAATAGGGGCAGGGATAAGAGGCGAGCAGTACTTC

V: TRBV27
size: .
J: TRBJ1-2
D: .
CDR3: CASLGAGYGYTF
DNA: TGTGCCAGTTTAGGGGCAGGGTATGGCTACACCTTC

V: TRBV6-5
size: .
J: TRBJ1-2
D: .
CDR3: CASSRGGWGHGYTF
DNA: TGTGCCAGCAGTAGGGGGGGGTGGGGCCATGGCTACACCTTC